This TCR beta chain emerged from a study of beta chain features in type 1 diabetes. Germline V gene data show CDR1 as SGHDT and CDR2 as YYEEEE. The CDR3 runs to 16 residues. V gave up 0 bases and J gave up 7 bases, with 19 bases separating them. Reverse transcribing all isolated RNA meant expressed TCRB transcripts were sequenced. Libraries were prepared by immunoSEQ multiplex PCR; TCRdb keeps only in-frame clonotypes and omits some of them. Of 330,000 or so clones in the sample, around a fifth were seen once. The specimen was naive CD4+ T cells from blood. The chain recombines TRBV5-6 with TRBJ2-5; TRBD2 might be the D (5 bases). This sequence originates from a woman in her late teens or twenties in good health. DNA for the CDR3: TGTGCCAGCAGCTTGGGGAGCCTGGACTTGGGCGGGACCCAGTACTTC. Translating it yields CASSLGSLDLGGTQYF. The variable domain in full, with the rest retrieved from reference TRBV5-6 and TRBJ2-5, is DAGVTQSPTHLIKTRGQQVTLRCSPKSGHDTVSWYQQALGQGPQFIFQYYEEEERQRGNFPDRFSGHQFPNYSSELNVNALLLGDSALYLCASSLGSLDLGGTQYFGPGTRLLVL.